The 21 T cell receptor beta chains below were found in one sample sequenced in a study of T cell repertoires in cytomegalovirus infection. MiXCR, run by TCRdb on the reads, gives a single entry per CDR3 protein. The sample gives some 130,000 distinct CDR3 sequences, around 25% of which show up once; 34% is in the top ten. These receptors have no identified antigens. Sequencing was performed on PBMCs, sequenced either directly or after in vitro stimulation (not recorded which). These receptors all stem from a human donor in good health (CMV status not recorded). Some clones in this sample may be carry-over from other donors' samples.

The V call is TRBV2, the J call TRBJ2-1; 9 positions agree with TRBD2. The CDR3 loop spans 18 amino acids. From germline, CDR1 is SNHLY and CDR2 FYNNEI. CDR3 bases: TGTGCGGCGGGGGTCGGCGGGAGGGCCCTGAGCTCCTACAATGAGCAGTTCTTC. Translating it yields CAAGVGGRALSSYNEQFF.

This clonotype appeared a few times. The CDR3 DNA reads TGTGCCAGCAGCTTGGAGGCGGGACGAAAGATAGATACGCAGTATTTT. It codes for CASSLEAGRKIDTQYF. This sequence joins TRBV5-4 and TRBJ2-3, with D maybe TRBD2 (6 bases). Trimming shortened V by 0 bases and J by 5 bases, and 16 bases separated the two germline ends. The CDR3 has 16 residues. CDR1 is SGHNT and CDR2 is YYREEE in the germline V gene (reference sequence).

This clonotype was counted only a few times. The chain uses TRBV6-2 or TRBV6-3 and TRBJ2-7, with a weak D call TRBD1 (5 bases). The CDR3 has 13 amino acids. The germline V gene has CDR1 MNHEY and CDR2 SVGEGT. V was clipped by 7 bases and J by 6 bases, with 16 bases between them. CDR3: CASNEAGLSEQYF. DNA for the CDR3: TGTGCCAGCAATGAGGCAGGGCTAAGCGAGCAGTACTTC.

This chain connects TRBV15 to TRBJ1-3; no reliable D call. V was pared by 0 bases and J by 0 bases, with 12 bases between. In germline, CDR1 is LNHNV, CDR2 YYDKDF (reference sequence). This CDR3 contains 17 residues. CDR3 DNA: TGTGCCACCAGCAGAGATAAGGGAAAGAACTCTGGAAACACCATATATTTT. This gives the protein CATSRDKGKNSGNTIYF.

There are a few counts of this clonotype. This chain joins TRBV11-2 and TRBJ2-4; 12 bases are a match to TRBD2. Per germline, CDR1 SGHAT and CDR2 FQNNGV. Trimming removed 0 bases from V and 0 bases from J; junction bases left unmatched: 12. The CDR3 is 21 amino acids. The CDR3 loop reads CASSLETRTSGTALAKNIQYF. The CDR3 nucleotides read TGTGCCAGCAGCTTAGAAACCCGGACTAGCGGGACCGCACTAGCCAAAAACATTCAGTACTTC. The variable domain in full, completed from reference TRBV11-2 and TRBJ2-4, reads EAGVAQSPRYKIIEKRQSVAFWCNPISGHATLYWYQQILGQGPKLLIQFQNNGVVDDSQLPKDRFSAERLKGVDSTLKIQPAKLEDSAVYLCASSLETRTSGTALAKNIQYFGAGTRLSVL.

This sequence joins TRBV5-6 and TRBJ1-1; 9 bases are a match to TRBD1. CDR3 length: 15 amino acids. Germline V gene lookup returns CDR1 SGHDT and CDR2 YYEEEE. V was clipped by 2 bases and J by 4 bases; unmatched bases: 6. This CDR3 reads CASSFGTGMSTEAFF. In DNA, the CDR3 is TGTGCCAGCAGCTTCGGGACAGGGATGAGCACTGAAGCTTTCTTT.

The rearrangement links TRBV5-4 to TRBJ1-2, with D unclear. The CDR3 contains 11 residues. Trimming removed 7 bases from V and 8 bases from J, with 12 bases in between. Germline V gene data show CDR1 as SGHNT and CDR2 as YYREEE (reference sequence). The CDR3: CASHKGGGYTF. For the CDR3, the DNA is TGTGCCAGCCACAAGGGAGGAGGCTACACCTTC.

There are many counts of this clonotype. The rearrangement links TRBV7-2 to TRBJ2-4, with D perhaps TRBD2 (6 bases). Trimming left V 1 base short and J 5 bases short, with 9 bases between. Germline V gene data show CDR1 as SGHTA and CDR2 as FQGNSA. The CDR3 consists of 14 residues. The CDR3 region is CASSLGGVQNIQYF. The CDR3 DNA is TGTGCCAGCAGCTTAGGCGGGGTCCAAAACATTCAGTACTTC.

The CDR3, as DNA: TGTGCCAGCAGCTTGATAAGCGGGAGAAGGGGGAATGAGCAGTTCTTC. It is translated as CASSLISGRRGNEQFF. The chain employs TRBV7-6 and TRBJ2-1; 8 nucleotides agree with TRBD2. Trimming took 3 bases from V and 7 from J; bases not matched to a gene: 11. This CDR3 contains 16 residues. CDR1 SGHVS and CDR2 FNYEAQ come from the germline V gene.

The rearrangement links TRBV28 to TRBJ2-7; 9 nucleotides align to TRBD1. V shed 5 bases, J shed 1 base, and the junction held 9 bases outside the gene matches. Germline values: CDR1 MDHEN, CDR2 SYDVKM. This CDR3 contains 16 residues. DNA of the CDR3: TGTGCCAGCAGTCTTTGGGAACAGGGGGCATCCTACGAGCAGTACTTC. Its translation: CASSLWEQGASYEQYF.

The chain is built from TRBV11-2 and TRBJ2-7; possible D gene TRBD2, 5 bases. Germline CDR1 is SGHAT and CDR2 is FQNNGV. Deletions cut 5 bases from V and 7 bases from J, with 15 bases between. CDR3 length: 13 residues. For the CDR3, the DNA is TGTGCCAGCAGCCTCGGGAATCGTGGTGAGCAGTACGTC. Its protein product is CASSLGNRGEQYV.

V usage is TRBV20-1 and J usage is TRBJ2-3, with 8 bases identical to TRBD1. This CDR3 comprises 13 residues. Germline CDR1 and CDR2: DFQATT and SNEGSKA (reference sequence). V lost 5 bases and J lost 4; bases outside the gene matches: 5. The DNA for the CDR3 is TGCAGTGCTGGTTCAGGGGGCGCAGATACGCAGTATTTT. This encodes CSAGSGGADTQYF.

This chain links TRBV7-2 with TRBJ1-3; D remains ambiguous. CDR3 length: 16 amino acids. V lost 1 base and J 0 bases, leaving 10 bases between the germline ends. Germline assignment: CDR1 SGHTA and CDR2 FQGNSA. Written as DNA, the CDR3 is TGTGCCAGCAGCTTAGGCCAGCCTGACTCTGGAAACACCATATATTTT. Its translation is CASSLGQPDSGNTIYF. The full variable domain, rest sourced from reference TRBV7-2 and TRBJ1-3, is GAGVSQSPSNKVTEKGKDVELRCDPISGHTALYWYRQSLGQGLEFLIYFQGNSAPDKSGLPSDRFSAERTGGSVSTLTIQRTQQEDSAVYLCASSLGQPDSGNTIYFGEGSWLTVV.

This clonotype was observed a handful of times. The chain couples TRBV19 to TRBJ2-1; a weak D match, TRBD2 (5 bases). V was cut by 3 bases and J by 4 bases, with 10 bases left in between. The CDR3 is 14 amino acids. Germline values: CDR1 LNHDA, CDR2 SQIVND (reference sequence). The CDR3 nucleotides read TGTGCCAGTAGTATGGGCAGGAGGTACAATGAGCAGTTCTTC. This sequence encodes CASSMGRRYNEQFF.

This clonotype turned up a few times. The V gene is TRBV12-3 or TRBV12-4, the J gene TRBJ2-1; TRBD2 might be the D (6 bases). Trimming took off 6 bases at V and 7 bases at J, with 22 bases between the two ends. This CDR3 comprises 16 residues. CDR3 DNA sequence: TGTGCCAGCAGCGTAATCGGGGGACCCTTGCGGAATGAGCAGTTCTTC. Residues: CASSVIGGPLRNEQFF.

This clonotype was picked up a small number of times. The V and J genes are TRBV6-8 and TRBJ1-3; D call uncertain. This CDR3 spans 13 amino acids. Trimming left V 6 bases short and J 2 bases short, with 8 bases between. CDR1 is MNHGY and CDR2 is SAAAGT in the germline V gene. CDR3 coding DNA: TGTGCCAGCAGACGACCCCCTGGAAACACCATATATTTT. It codes for CASRRPPGNTIYF.

This clonotype was counted only a few times. This chain joins TRBV6-2 or TRBV6-3 and TRBJ1-2; 7 bases agree with TRBD1. The J segment lost 8 bases and the V segment lost 6 bases, leaving 15 bases of the junction unmatched. CDR1 and CDR2 (germline): MNHEY, SVGEGT. The CDR3 is 15 amino acids. CDR3 DNA sequence: TGTGCCAGCAGACCTACGACAGGGCTGGCTAGAGGCTACACCTTC. It translates to CASRPTTGLARGYTF.

This chain joins TRBV4-1 and TRBJ2-7; D ambiguous. In germline, CDR1 is MGHRA, CDR2 YSYEKL. V dropped 1 base and J dropped 4 bases, with 26 bases sitting between them. The CDR3 extends over 19 amino acids. The CDR3 DNA reads TGCGCCAGCAGCCAAGCCCCGAGCAGGAACTTCGCGTTCGGTTACGAGCAGTACGTC. Its protein product is CASSQAPSRNFAFGYEQYV.

The gene calls are TRBV10-3 and TRBJ1-1, with TRBD1 matching over 8 bases. J gave up 6 bases and V 10 bases, and 13 bases lay outside the gene matches. Per the germline V gene, CDR1 is ENHRY and CDR2 is SYGVKD. This CDR3 spans 14 amino acids. CDR3 region: CASTTGEKIAEAFF. DNA of the CDR3: TGTGCCAGCACGACAGGGGAGAAAATCGCTGAAGCTTTCTTT.

This chain links TRBV7-9 with TRBJ2-5; D unclear. The CDR3 is made up of 12 amino acids. Trimming left V 6 bases short and J 4 bases short, with 9 bases between. Germline V gives CDR1 SEHNR, CDR2 FQNEAQ (reference sequence). CDR3 protein: CASRNQRETQYF. The CDR3 coding sequence is TGTGCCAGCAGAAATCAGCGAGAGACCCAGTACTTC.

The chain is built from TRBV19 and TRBJ2-4; D ambiguous. The V gene lost 3 bases and the J gene lost 0 bases, with 9 bases spanning the gap. The CDR3 sequence is 15 residues long. Per germline, CDR1 LNHDA and CDR2 SQIVND (reference sequence). DNA of the CDR3: TGTGCCAGTAGTATTGCAGACCTAGCCAAAAACATTCAGTACTTC. This codes for CASSIADLAKNIQYF. The whole variable domain, filled in from reference TRBV19 and TRBJ2-4, reads DGGITQSPKYLFRKEGQNVTLSCEQNLNHDAMYWYRQDPGQGLRLIYYSQIVNDFQKGDIAEGYSVSREKKESFPLTVTSAQKNPTAFYLCASSIADLAKNIQYFGAGTRLSVL.